The 13 T cell receptor beta chains in this list originate from one sample, sequenced in a study of control samples from healthy donors and cancer patients. Data came from immunoSEQ multiplex PCR; TCRdb stores just in-frame clones and leaves some out. The data show 100,000 to 150,000 clones, with approximately 92% seen just once and about 5.5% held by the top ten. The sample taken for sequencing was blood. The receptors derive from a man aged 18-30 years in good health.

The chain is built from TRBV12-3 or TRBV12-4 and TRBJ1-1; D unclear. The V and J ends lost 5 bases and 4 bases respectively, with 8 bases between them. The CDR3 is made up of 12 amino acids. In nucleotides, the CDR3 is TGTGCCAGCAGTCCCGTGCTCACTGAAGCTTTCTTT. This translates into CASSPVLTEAFF.

This rearrangement joins TRBV30 to TRBJ2-2; D is possibly TRBD1 or TRBD2 (6 bases each). In germline, CDR1 is GTSNPN, CDR2 SVGIG (reference sequence). V was pared by 8 bases and J by 3 bases, with 16 bases between. The CDR3 runs 14 residues. CDR3 loop: CAGGGRVYTGELFF. The CDR3 region has the DNA TGTGCCGGAGGGGGTAGGGTTTACACCGGGGAGCTGTTTTTT.

The chain couples TRBV7-2 to TRBJ1-3; D is unclear. Germline loops: CDR1 SGHTA, CDR2 FQGNSA. The CDR3 runs 14 residues. Trimming left V 1 base short and J 2 bases short, with 6 bases between. CDR3 bases: TGTGCCAGCAGCTTAGGGGGTACTGGAAACACCATATATTTT. This translates into CASSLGGTGNTIYF.

V is TRBV5-1 and J is TRBJ2-3; 14 positions match TRBD2. The trim removed 3 bases at V and 13 bases at J, leaving 13 bases unmatched. The CDR3 is 16 residues long. In germline, CDR1 is SGHRS, CDR2 YFSETQ. The CDR3 DNA follows: TGCGCCAGCAGCTCACAACCCGGGACTAGCGGGGGAGAGGAGTATTTT. As protein: CASSSQPGTSGGEEYF.

This chain links TRBV18 with TRBJ1-1; weak D call: TRBD1 (6 bases). The V gene lost 6 bases and the J gene lost 8 bases, with 16 bases spanning the gap. The CDR3 is 13 residues long. Germline V CDR1 and CDR2: KGHSH, LQKENI. CDR3 region: CASSPGAGEEAFF. CDR3 nucleotides: TGTGCCAGCTCCCCGGGGGCAGGGGAGGAAGCTTTCTTT.

V usage is TRBV6-5 and J usage is TRBJ1-1; D ambiguous. Per the germline V gene, CDR1 is MNHEY and CDR2 is SVGAGI. CDR3 length: 13 amino acids. V gave up 4 bases and J gave up 0 bases, with 6 bases separating them. The DNA of the CDR3 is TGTGCCAGCAGTTCCGGGCTGAACACTGAAGCTTTCTTT. It encodes CASSSGLNTEAFF.

The chain links TRBV5-1 to TRBJ2-5, with TRBD2 as a possible D gene (7 bases). Germline V gene data show CDR1 as SGHRS and CDR2 as YFSETQ. CDR3 length: 15 residues. V lost 0 bases, J lost 1 base, and 10 bases lay in between. CDR3 residues: CASSLEGGPQETQYF. CDR3 sequence (DNA): TGCGCCAGCAGCTTGGAGGGGGGGCCCCAAGAGACCCAGTACTTC.

The chain links TRBV7-9 to TRBJ2-7; D might be TRBD2 (6 bases). Germline assignment: CDR1 SEHNR and CDR2 FQNEAQ (reference sequence). Trimming left V 4 bases short and J 9 bases short, with 16 bases between. CDR3 size: 13 residues. The CDR3 coding sequence is TGTGCCAGCAGCTGGGGCGGGGCAGCGGGGCAGTACTTC. It is translated as CASSWGGAAGQYF.

This clone was recorded only once. This chain links TRBV5-1 with TRBJ1-6, with 8 bases fitting TRBD1. The length of the CDR3 is 14 residues. Germline V CDR1 and CDR2: SGHRS, YFSETQ. The trim removed 3 bases at V and 7 bases at J, leaving 3 bases unmatched. CDR3 DNA: TGCGCCAGCAGCTCGCGGACAGGGAATTCACCCCTCCACTTT. This codes for CASSSRTGNSPLHF.

This clone was recorded a few times. The chain couples TRBV7-9 to TRBJ1-3; D is undetermined. Germline loops: CDR1 SEHNR, CDR2 FQNEAQ (reference sequence). Trimming took 5 bases from V and 0 from J, leaving 11 bases between them. The CDR3 is 15 residues long. The CDR3 region is CASSPLLSSGNTIYF. DNA of the CDR3: TGTGCCAGCAGCCCCCTTCTGAGCTCTGGAAACACCATATATTTT. The variable domain in full, completed from reference TRBV7-9 and TRBJ1-3, reads DTGVSQNPRHKITKRGQNVTFRCDPISEHNRLYWYRQTLGQGPEFLTYFQNEAQLEKSRLLSDRFSAERPKGSFSTLEIQRTEQGDSAMYLCASSPLLSSGNTIYFGEGSWLTVV.

The chain recombines TRBV15 with TRBJ2-3; tentatively, D is TRBD2 (6 bases). Germline V gene lookup returns CDR1 LNHNV and CDR2 YYDKDF (reference sequence). Trimming cost V 3 bases and J 0 bases, with 19 bases left between them. There are 18 residues in the CDR3. CDR3 in amino acids: CATSRQSSGRRSTDTQYF. In DNA, the CDR3 is TGTGCCACCAGCAGGCAGTCAAGCGGGCGCCGAAGCACAGATACGCAGTATTTT. Supplemented by reference TRBV15 and TRBJ2-3, the full variable domain reads DAMVIQNPRYQVTQFGKPVTLSCSQTLNHNVMYWYQQKSSQAPKLLFHYYDKDFNNEADTPDNFQSRRPNTSFCFLDIRSPGLGDTAMYLCATSRQSSGRRSTDTQYFGPGTRLTVL.

The V gene is TRBV19, the J gene TRBJ2-2; D might be TRBD1 (5 bases). The CDR3 has 17 amino acids. Germline-derived CDR1 and CDR2 are LNHDA and SQIVND (reference sequence). V lost 6 bases to trimming and J lost 0 bases, with 17 bases between them. The CDR3 loop is CASRPQLGRTNTGELFF. DNA for the CDR3: TGTGCCAGTAGGCCCCAGTTGGGGCGAACGAACACCGGGGAGCTGTTTTTT.

The rearrangement links TRBV10-1 to TRBJ2-5; possibly TRBD2 for D (6 bases). V shed 3 bases and J shed 5 bases, with 10 bases lying between them. The CDR3 extends over 13 amino acids. Per the germline V gene, CDR1 is WNHNN and CDR2 is SYGVQD (reference sequence). Written as DNA, the CDR3 is TGCGCCAGCAGTGATGGGGGGTGGGAGACCCAGTACTTC. Protein: CASSDGGWETQYF.